The rows below give T cell receptor beta chains drawn from one sample of a study of immune heterogeneity within non-small cell lung tumors. TCRdb re-called the multiplex PCR reads through MiXCR, storing one row per CDR3 protein. In the table there are 7,500 to 10,000 distinct CDR3 sequences, roughly 32% of which are singletons. Material for sequencing was lung tumor tissue. Source of these receptors: a man between 60 and 70 years old with non-small cell lung cancer. CDR3s include the opening cysteine and the closing phenylalanine or tryptophan. The D gene is left open where the match is weak. Clone size appears in some rows only: once, few, many, or a class for an expanded clone.

D gene	V gene	clone size	J gene	CDR3 DNA	CDR3 protein
TRBD2	TRBV2	medium-sized	TRBJ2-1	TGTGCCAGCAGTGAAAGAGCGGCTAGCGGGAGAGTAGAGCAGTTCTTC	CASSERAASGRVEQFF
.	TRBV20-1	many	TRBJ2-1	TGCAGTGCTCGCCCTATTGACAATGAGCAGTTCTTC	CSARPIDNEQFF
TRBD1	TRBV7-2	many	TRBJ2-7	TGTGCCAGCAGCTTAGAACAGGGGCCAACCTACGAGCAGTACTTC	CASSLEQGPTYEQYF
.	TRBV20-1	.	TRBJ2-3	TGCAGTGCTAGAGATTTTTTGAGGGGCGCAGATACGCAGTATTTT	CSARDFLRGADTQYF
.	TRBV6-1	medium-sized	TRBJ2-7	TGTGCCAGCATTCAGGCCTACGAGCAGTACTTC	CASIQAYEQYF
.	TRBV4-3	medium-sized	TRBJ1-2	TGCGCCAGCAGCCAAGATGTCCAGACTTATGGCTACACCTTC	CASSQDVQTYGYTF
.	TRBV6-2/TRBV6-3	medium-sized	TRBJ2-2	TGTGCCAGCAGTTATACAAATCCCGGGGAGCTGTTTTTT	CASSYTNPGELFF
.	TRBV27	.	TRBJ2-1	TGTGCCAGCAGTTTGAGTCCGGGGGACTCCTACAATGAGCAGTTCTTC	CASSLSPGDSYNEQFF
.	TRBV20-1	once	TRBJ1-5	TGCAGTGCTAGTACAGGGAACAATCAGCCCCAGCATTTT	CSASTGNNQPQHF
TRBD1	TRBV9	once	TRBJ1-6	TGTGCCAGCAGCGCCGGAACAGGGGGAAATTCACCCCTCCACTTT	CASSAGTGGNSPLHF
.	TRBV20-1	medium-sized	TRBJ2-1	TGCAGTGCTAGAGGGGTCTCCTACAATGAGCAGTTCTTC	CSARGVSYNEQFF
TRBD2	TRBV5-8	.	TRBJ2-3	TGTGCCAGCAGGACTAGCGGTACAAATACGCAGTATTTT	CASRTSGTNTQYF
.	TRBV11-3	.	TRBJ2-1	TGTGCCAGCAGCCCCACGGGCGCAGGGGACTACAATGAGCAGTTCTTC	CASSPTGAGDYNEQFF
TRBD1	TRBV15	many	TRBJ2-7	TGTACCACCAGCAGGGAGACAGGGATAAGCTACGAGCAGTACTTC	CTTSRETGISYEQYF
.	TRBV9	medium-sized	TRBJ2-7	TGTGCCAGCAGCGTAGCCTCGGCCCCAGGAGAGCAGTACTTC	CASSVASAPGEQYF
.	TRBV18	many	TRBJ2-5	TGTGCCAGCTCACCAGGAGGGGAGACCCAGTACTTC	CASSPGGETQYF
TRBD2	TRBV20-1	many	TRBJ2-7	TGCAGTGCTGGAGGGACTAGCGAGATAGAAGAGCAGTACTTC	CSAGGTSEIEEQYF
TRBD1	TRBV6-5	once	TRBJ2-7	TGTGCCAGCAAGGAAGGGACAGGATTTTCCTACGAGCAGTACTTC	CASKEGTGFSYEQYF
.	TRBV11-3	many	TRBJ2-3	TGTGCCAGCAGCTTAGGATCCGGGGATACGCAGTATTTT	CASSLGSGDTQYF
.	TRBV2	once	TRBJ1-2	TGTGCCAGCAGTGACGCCGGGGCTAACTATGGCTACACCTTC	CASSDAGANYGYTF
.	TRBV9	.	TRBJ2-7	TGTGCCAGCAGCGCATCGGGGGAGGCTATCTACGAGCAGTACTTC	CASSASGEAIYEQYF
.	TRBV7-9	.	TRBJ2-3	TGTGCCAGCAGCTTAGATTACGGGTACACAGATACGCAGTATTTT	CASSLDYGYTDTQYF
.	TRBV25-1	many	TRBJ1-1	TGTGCCAGCATGAAGGGCGGGAACACTGAAGCTTTCTTT	CASMKGGNTEAFF
.	TRBV19	many	TRBJ2-2	TGTGCCAGTAGGGAGGGCGGGATCAAAACCGGGGAGCTGTTTTTT	CASREGGIKTGELFF
TRBD2	TRBV20-1	.	TRBJ2-7	TGCAGTGCTTTCTCCGGGACTAGCGCCTACGAGCAGTACTTC	CSAFSGTSAYEQYF
.	TRBV2	medium-sized	TRBJ2-7	TGTGCCAGCAGTGATCATCTTAAAGGCGGGGACTACGAGCAGTACTTC	CASSDHLKGGDYEQYF
TRBD1	TRBV19	once	TRBJ2-5	TGTGCCAGTAGTAGGGGGACAGGGAAAACAGAGACCCAGTACTTC	CASSRGTGKTETQYF